The source of this T cell receptor (beta chain) is a study of OX40 agonist ivuxolimab in advanced cancers. Turning to the study itself: Patients with prior anti-PD-1, anti-PD-L1 or anti-CTLA-4 therapy were eligible; about 41% had some. Three patients, one with hepatocellular carcinoma and two with cutaneous melanoma, responded partially.

The germline V gene has CDR1 SGHRS and CDR2 YFSETQ. Trimming removed 2 bases from V and 2 bases from J; junction bases left unmatched: 7. There are 15 residues in the CDR3. Using immunoSEQ multiplex PCR, the repertoire was profiled, and TCRdb retains in-frame clones only, with some absent. Among about 68,000 clones listed, 85% to 90% were seen once. The sample was CD4+ or CD8+ T cells sorted from blood, taken in a trial of the OX40 agonist ivuxolimab. The TCR originated in an adult with an advanced solid tumor such as melanoma, head and neck, liver or kidney cancer. The gene calls are TRBV5-1 and TRBJ2-7; 7 nucleotides align to TRBD1. The CDR3 DNA is TGCGCCAGCAGCTTACCCCGGGACAGCGCCTACGAGCAGTACTTC. It codes for CASSLPRDSAYEQYF.